A selection of T cell receptor beta chains follows, all from one sample in a study of vaccination and CD4 T cells after COVID-19. Antigens of these TCRs are unknown. TCRdb reprocessed the PCR reads via MiXCR and lists one record per CDR3 protein. The table shows 20,000 to 30,000 distinct CDR3 sequences, with around 28% occurring only once. Sample: CD4+ T cells from blood, cultured in vitro, taken about 7 months after SARS-CoV-2 vaccination. The receptor source for this set is a human donor who had recovered from COVID-19. CDR3s include the opening cysteine and the closing phenylalanine or tryptophan. The order of the fields is D gene, J gene, V gene, clone size, CDR3 DNA, CDR3 protein. D genes are given only for firm matches. Clone size is not always given. Where it is, it says once, few, many or a class for expanded clones.

>TRBD2|TRBJ2-1|TRBV20-1|.
TGCAGTGTGACTAGCGGGAGGTCCCACAATGAGCAGTTCTTC
CSVTSGRSHNEQFF
>.|TRBJ1-1|TRBV28|.
TGTGCCAGCAGGGAACAGGGAGGCACTGAAGCTTTCTTT
CASREQGGTEAFF
>TRBD1|TRBJ1-5|TRBV18|.
TGTGCCAGCTCCCAGGACAGGTATAATCTAATGCCCCAGCATTTT
CASSQDRYNLMPQHF
>.|TRBJ2-2|TRBV21-1|once
TGTGCCAGCAACTCACGGGGGGGACTAGCCCCTCTCGCCGGGGAGCTGTTTTTT
CASNSRGGLAPLAGELFF
>.|TRBJ2-5|TRBV10-3|.
TGTGCCATCAGTGAGTCGACACGAGACCGCCAAGGGACCCAGTACTTC
CAISESTRDRQGTQYF
>TRBD2|TRBJ2-1|TRBV24-1|.
TGTGCCACCAGTGGGACTAGCGGGATGAGCTCCTACAATGAGCAGTTCTTC
CATSGTSGMSSYNEQFF
>.|TRBJ2-1|TRBV11-1|.
TGTGCCAGCAGCTTTCCGGGGATAAGACGGGAGCAGTTCTTC
CASSFPGIRREQFF
>.|TRBJ2-6|TRBV6-2/TRBV6-3|.
TGTGCCAGCAACCAACAAGAAGCTGGGGCCAACGTCCTGACTTTC
CASNQQEAGANVLTF
>.|TRBJ1-5|TRBV15|.
TGTGCCACCAGCAGAGATAATACCGGGGGGCCCCAGCATTTT
CATSRDNTGGPQHF
>TRBD1|TRBJ1-2|TRBV6-1|few
TGTGCCAGCCGCGTGGGACAGAAGAGCGAGGAGTATGGCTACACCTTC
CASRVGQKSEEYGYTF
>TRBD1|TRBJ2-7|TRBV28|few
TGTGCCAGCAGTGACAGGGGCTTGGGTGAGCAGTACTTC
CASSDRGLGEQYF
>TRBD2|TRBJ2-1|TRBV6-4|medium-sized
TGTGCCAGCAGTGACTCGACTAGCGGGAGCAATGAGCAGTTCTTC
CASSDSTSGSNEQFF
>.|TRBJ1-5|TRBV6-1|.
TGTGCCAGCAGTGAAAGGCAGGGGAATTTAGAACCCCAGCATTTT
CASSERQGNLEPQHF
>TRBD1|TRBJ2-3|TRBV19|.
TGTGCCAGTACTGTCAGGGGGCGAGGCACAGATACGCAGTATTTT
CASTVRGRGTDTQYF
>TRBD2|TRBJ2-3|TRBV20-1|few
TGCAGTGCTAGACTAGCGGGAGGCATAGATACGCAGTATTTT
CSARLAGGIDTQYF
>.|TRBJ2-2|TRBV7-8|.
TGTGCCAGCAGCTTAGAGGGGCGCATCACCGGGGAGCTGTTTTTT
CASSLEGRITGELFF
>.|TRBJ1-6|TRBV18|few
TGTGCCAGCTCGCCGAACAGCAATTCACCCCTCCACTTT
CASSPNSNSPLHF
>.|TRBJ1-2|TRBV6-1|few
TGTGCCAGCAGCCTGGACACCTATGGCTACACCTTC
CASSLDTYGYTF
>.|TRBJ2-7|TRBV18|.
TGTGCCAGCTCACCCATCGGTTCCTACGAGCAGTACTTC
CASSPIGSYEQYF
>.|TRBJ1-5|TRBV28|.
TGTGTTTCGGATAGGGGGGGCGCTGGCAATCAGCCCCAGCATTTT
CVSDRGGAGNQPQHF
>.|TRBJ1-5|TRBV6-1|.
TGTGCCAGCAGTGTAGAACAGGGAGAGAATCAGCCCCAGCATTTT
CASSVEQGENQPQHF
>TRBD1|TRBJ2-7|TRBV20-1|few
TGCAGTGCTAGAGAAGGGTTTTTCGGGACAGGGAGTGAGCAGTACTTC
CSAREGFFGTGSEQYF
>TRBD2|TRBJ2-1|TRBV20-1|few
TGCAGTGCTAGGACTAGCGGGAGATTTGGGGGAAATGAGCAGTTCTTC
CSARTSGRFGGNEQFF
>.|TRBJ1-5|TRBV10-3|few
TGTGCCATCAGTGACGGGCAGGGTAGCAATCAGCCCCAGCATTTT
CAISDGQGSNQPQHF
>TRBD2|TRBJ2-1|TRBV27|.
TGTGCCAGCAGTCTGGGAGGGGAATCCTCCAATGAGCAGTTCTTC
CASSLGGESSNEQFF
>TRBD2|TRBJ2-1|TRBV20-1|.
TGCAGTGCTAGAATAGCGGGAGGGCCCAATGAGCAGTTCTTC
CSARIAGGPNEQFF
>.|TRBJ2-2|TRBV7-9|.
TGTGCCAGCAGCTTAAGGGAGTTGGGCACCGGGGAGCTGTTTTTT
CASSLRELGTGELFF
>TRBD2|TRBJ2-1|TRBV6-1|.
TGTGCCAGCAGTGAGGGACTAGCGGGCCATGAGCAGTTCTTC
CASSEGLAGHEQFF
>.|TRBJ2-5|TRBV20-1|.
TGCAGTGCTAGAGTTGCAGCCCGTGAGACCCAGTACTTC
CSARVAARETQYF
>TRBD2|TRBJ2-3|TRBV20-1|few
TGCAGTGCTAGAAGAACTAGCGGTCCCACAGATACGCAGTATTTT
CSARRTSGPTDTQYF
>.|TRBJ1-1|TRBV24-1|.
TGTGCCACCAGTGATTATCGGGGGAAGGGAGCTTTCTTT
CATSDYRGKGAFF
>TRBD1|TRBJ1-2|TRBV6-5|few
TGTGCCAGCAGTTACTCTCAGGGGGCAGGCTACACCTTC
CASSYSQGAGYTF
>.|TRBJ2-5|TRBV11-2|.
TGTGCCAGCAGCTTAGACGGGACAAAACAAGAGACCCAGTACTTC
CASSLDGTKQETQYF
>TRBD2|TRBJ2-1|TRBV6-1|few
TGTGCCAGCTCTAGGCTAGCGGGACGCAATGAGCAGTTCTTC
CASSRLAGRNEQFF
>TRBD1|TRBJ1-5|TRBV28|few
TGTGCCAGCAGAAGACAGGGGAATCAGCCCCAGCATTTT
CASRRQGNQPQHF
>.|TRBJ1-1|TRBV20-1|.
TGCAGTGCTAGAGATCGACAGTTCGGGAACACTGAAGCTTTCTTT
CSARDRQFGNTEAFF
>.|TRBJ2-7|TRBV7-9|.
TGTGCCAGCAGCTTAGGGAACGGTCCTAACTCCTACGAGCAGTACTTC
CASSLGNGPNSYEQYF
>TRBD2|TRBJ2-7|TRBV5-4|.
TGTGCCAGCAGCTTGACTAGCGGGAGCTACGAGCAGTACTTC
CASSLTSGSYEQYF
>.|TRBJ2-5|TRBV6-5|medium-sized
TGTGCCAGCAGCTCCTCGGACCTTGACGAGACCCAGTACTTC
CASSSSDLDETQYF